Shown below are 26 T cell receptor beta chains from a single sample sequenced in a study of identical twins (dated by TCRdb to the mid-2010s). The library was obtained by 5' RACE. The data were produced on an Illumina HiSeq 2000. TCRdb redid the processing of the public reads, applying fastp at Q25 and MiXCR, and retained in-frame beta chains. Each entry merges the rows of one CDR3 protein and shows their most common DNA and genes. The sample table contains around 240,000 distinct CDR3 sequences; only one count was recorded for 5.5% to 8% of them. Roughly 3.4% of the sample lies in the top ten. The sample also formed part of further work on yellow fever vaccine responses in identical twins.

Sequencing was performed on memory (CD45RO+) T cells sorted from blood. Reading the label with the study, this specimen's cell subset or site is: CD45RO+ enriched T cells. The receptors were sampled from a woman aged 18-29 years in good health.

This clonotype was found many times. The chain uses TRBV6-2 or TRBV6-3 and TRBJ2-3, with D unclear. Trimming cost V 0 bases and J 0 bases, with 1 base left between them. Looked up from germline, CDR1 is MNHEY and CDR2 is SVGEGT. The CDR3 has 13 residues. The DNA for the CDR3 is TGTGCCAGCAGTTACTCTAGCACAGATACGCAGTATTTT. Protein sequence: CASSYSSTDTQYF.

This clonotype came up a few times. This chain's CDR3 is CASSNRDTGNTIYF. The CDR3 DNA reads TGTGCCAGCAGTAACAGGGATACAGGAAACACCATATATTTT. The chain couples TRBV11-2 to TRBJ1-3; perhaps TRBD1 as D (6 bases). This CDR3 is 14 amino acids long. V lost 6 bases and J lost 4, with 13 bases in between. Germline V CDR1 and CDR2: SGHAT, FQNNGV.

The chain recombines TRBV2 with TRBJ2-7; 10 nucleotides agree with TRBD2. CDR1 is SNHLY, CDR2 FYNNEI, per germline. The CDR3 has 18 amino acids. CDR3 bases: TGTACCATCTGTTTATACAGACTAGCGGGCACTAACTCCTACGAGCAGTACTTC. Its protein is CTICLYRLAGTNSYEQYF.

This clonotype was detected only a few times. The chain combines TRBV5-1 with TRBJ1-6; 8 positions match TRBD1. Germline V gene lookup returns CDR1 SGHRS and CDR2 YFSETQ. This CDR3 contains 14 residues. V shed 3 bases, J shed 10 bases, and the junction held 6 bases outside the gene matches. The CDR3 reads CASSSGQGRSPLHF. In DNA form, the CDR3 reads TGCGCCAGCAGCTCCGGACAGGGCCGCTCACCCCTCCACTTT.

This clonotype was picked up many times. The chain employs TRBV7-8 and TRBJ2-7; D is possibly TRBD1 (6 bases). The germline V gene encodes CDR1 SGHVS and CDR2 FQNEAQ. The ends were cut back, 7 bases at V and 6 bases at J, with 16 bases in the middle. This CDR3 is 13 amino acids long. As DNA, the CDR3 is TGTGCCAGCACCCCGACAGGTTACGGCGAGCAGTACGTC. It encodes CASTPTGYGEQYV.

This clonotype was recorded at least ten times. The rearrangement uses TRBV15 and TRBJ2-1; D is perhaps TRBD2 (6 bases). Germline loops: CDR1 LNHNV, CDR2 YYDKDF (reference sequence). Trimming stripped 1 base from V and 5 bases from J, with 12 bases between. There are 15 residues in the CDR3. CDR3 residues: CATSRAGGRDNEQFF. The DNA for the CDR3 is TGTGCCACCAGCAGAGCCGGGGGAAGGGACAATGAGCAGTTCTTC.

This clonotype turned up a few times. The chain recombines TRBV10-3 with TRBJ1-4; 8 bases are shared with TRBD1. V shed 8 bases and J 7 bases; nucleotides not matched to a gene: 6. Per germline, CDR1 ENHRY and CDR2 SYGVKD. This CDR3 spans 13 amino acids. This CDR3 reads CAISAGGGEKLFF. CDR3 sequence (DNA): TGTGCCATCTCGGCAGGGGGCGGTGAAAAACTGTTTTTT.

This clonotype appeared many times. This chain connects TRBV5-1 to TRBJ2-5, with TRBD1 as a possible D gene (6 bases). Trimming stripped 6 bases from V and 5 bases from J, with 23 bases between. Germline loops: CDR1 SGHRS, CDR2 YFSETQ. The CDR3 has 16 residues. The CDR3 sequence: CASTYTGTPVGETQYF. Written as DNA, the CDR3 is TGCGCCAGCACCTATACCGGGACACCCGTCGGGGAGACCCAGTACTTC.

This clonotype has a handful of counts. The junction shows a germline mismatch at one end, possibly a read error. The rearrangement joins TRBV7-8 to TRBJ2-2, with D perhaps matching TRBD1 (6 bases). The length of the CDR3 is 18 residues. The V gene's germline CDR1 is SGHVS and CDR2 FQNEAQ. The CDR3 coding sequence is TGTGCCAGCAGCTTAACTGCCGGGACAACCTCGAACACCGGGGAGCTGGTTTTT. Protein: CASSLTAGTTSNTGELVF.

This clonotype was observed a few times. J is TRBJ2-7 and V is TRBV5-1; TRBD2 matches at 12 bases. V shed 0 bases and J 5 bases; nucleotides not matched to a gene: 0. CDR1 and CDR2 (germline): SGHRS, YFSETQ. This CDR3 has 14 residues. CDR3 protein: CASSLGLAGDEQYV. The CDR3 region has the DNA TGCGCCAGCAGCTTGGGACTAGCGGGGGACGAGCAGTACGTC.

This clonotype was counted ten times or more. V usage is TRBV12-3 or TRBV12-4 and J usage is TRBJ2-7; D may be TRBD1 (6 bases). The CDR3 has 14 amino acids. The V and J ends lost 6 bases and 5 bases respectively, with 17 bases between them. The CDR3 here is CASSWRGGVNEQYF. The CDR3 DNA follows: TGTGCCAGCAGCTGGAGAGGGGGTGTCAACGAGCAGTACTTC.

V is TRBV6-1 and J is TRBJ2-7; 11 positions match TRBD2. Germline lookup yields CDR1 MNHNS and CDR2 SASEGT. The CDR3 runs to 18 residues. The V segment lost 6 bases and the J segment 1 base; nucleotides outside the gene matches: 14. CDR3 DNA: TGTGCCAGCAGGAAGGCTACTAGCGGGAGCGGCGGGTCCTACGAGCAGTACTTC. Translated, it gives CASRKATSGSGGSYEQYF.

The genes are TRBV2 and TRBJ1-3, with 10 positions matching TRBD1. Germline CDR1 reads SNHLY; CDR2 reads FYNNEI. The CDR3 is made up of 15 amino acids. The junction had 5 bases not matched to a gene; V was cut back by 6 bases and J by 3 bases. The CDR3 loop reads CASSSTGGFGNTIYF. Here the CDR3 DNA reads TGTGCCAGCAGCTCGACAGGGGGCTTTGGAAACACCATATATTTT.

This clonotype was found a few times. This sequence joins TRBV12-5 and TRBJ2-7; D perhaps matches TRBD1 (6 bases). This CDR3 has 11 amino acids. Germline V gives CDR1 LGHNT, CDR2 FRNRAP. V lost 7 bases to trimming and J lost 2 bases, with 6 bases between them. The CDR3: CASAGAYEQYF. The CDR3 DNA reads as TGTGCTAGTGCAGGGGCCTACGAGCAGTACTTC.

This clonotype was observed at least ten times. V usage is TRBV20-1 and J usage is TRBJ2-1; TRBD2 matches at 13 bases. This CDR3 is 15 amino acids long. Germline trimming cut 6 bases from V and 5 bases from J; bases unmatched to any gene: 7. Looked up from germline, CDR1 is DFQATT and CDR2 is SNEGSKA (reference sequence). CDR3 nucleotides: TGCAGTGCCCGACTAGCGGGGGGCAAGAACAATGAGCAGTTCTTC. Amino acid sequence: CSARLAGGKNNEQFF.

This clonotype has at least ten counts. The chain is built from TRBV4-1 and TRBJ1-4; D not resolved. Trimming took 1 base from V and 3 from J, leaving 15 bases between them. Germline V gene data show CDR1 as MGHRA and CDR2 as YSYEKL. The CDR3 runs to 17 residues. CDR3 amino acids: CASSQVTPLGSNEKLFF. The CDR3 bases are TGCGCCAGCAGCCAAGTAACGCCACTTGGGTCTAATGAAAAACTGTTTTTT.

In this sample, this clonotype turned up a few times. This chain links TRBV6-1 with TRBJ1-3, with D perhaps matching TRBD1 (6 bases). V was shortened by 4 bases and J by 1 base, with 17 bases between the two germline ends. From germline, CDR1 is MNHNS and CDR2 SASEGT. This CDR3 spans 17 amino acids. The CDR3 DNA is TGTGCCAGCAGTGTCGGGACACCAGGCGCTTCTGGAAACACCATATATTTT. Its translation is CASSVGTPGASGNTIYF.

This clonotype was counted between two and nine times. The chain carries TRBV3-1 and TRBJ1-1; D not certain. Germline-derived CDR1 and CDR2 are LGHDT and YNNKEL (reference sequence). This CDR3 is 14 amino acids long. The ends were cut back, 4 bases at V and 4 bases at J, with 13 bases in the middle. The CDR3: CASSPWGGVTEAFF. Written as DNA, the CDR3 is TGTGCCAGCAGCCCATGGGGAGGAGTCACTGAAGCTTTCTTT. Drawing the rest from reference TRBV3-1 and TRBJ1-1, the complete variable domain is DTAVSQTPKYLVTQMGNDKSIKCEQNLGHDTMYWYKQDSKKFLKIMFSYNNKELIINETVPNRFSPKSPDKAHLNLHINSLELGDSAVYFCASSPWGGVTEAFFGQGTRLTVV.

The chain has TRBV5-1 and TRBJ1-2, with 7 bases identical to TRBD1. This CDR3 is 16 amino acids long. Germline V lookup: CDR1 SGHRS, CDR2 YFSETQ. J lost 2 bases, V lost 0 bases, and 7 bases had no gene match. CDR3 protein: CASSLDPGQANYGYTF. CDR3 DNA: TGCGCCAGCAGCTTGGACCCAGGACAGGCCAACTATGGCTACACCTTC.

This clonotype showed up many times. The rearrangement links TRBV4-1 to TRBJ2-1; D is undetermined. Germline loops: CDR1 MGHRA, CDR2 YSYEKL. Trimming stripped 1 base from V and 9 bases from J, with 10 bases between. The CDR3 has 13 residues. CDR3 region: CASSQAGSGEQFF. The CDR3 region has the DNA TGCGCCAGCAGCCAAGCAGGATCGGGTGAGCAGTTCTTC.

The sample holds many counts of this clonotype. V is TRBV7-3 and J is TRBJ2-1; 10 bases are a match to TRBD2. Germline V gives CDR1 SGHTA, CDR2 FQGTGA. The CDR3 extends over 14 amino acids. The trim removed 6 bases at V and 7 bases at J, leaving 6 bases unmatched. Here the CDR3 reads CASSHGTSANEQFF. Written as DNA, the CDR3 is TGTGCCAGCAGTCACGGGACTAGCGCTAATGAGCAGTTCTTC.

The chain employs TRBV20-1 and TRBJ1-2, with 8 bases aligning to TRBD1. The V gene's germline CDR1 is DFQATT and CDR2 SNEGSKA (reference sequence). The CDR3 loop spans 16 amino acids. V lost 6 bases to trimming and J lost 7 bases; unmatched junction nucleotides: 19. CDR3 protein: CSAIKTGVESGSGYTF. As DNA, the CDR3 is TGCAGTGCCATAAAGACAGGGGTCGAGTCCGGGTCTGGCTACACCTTC.

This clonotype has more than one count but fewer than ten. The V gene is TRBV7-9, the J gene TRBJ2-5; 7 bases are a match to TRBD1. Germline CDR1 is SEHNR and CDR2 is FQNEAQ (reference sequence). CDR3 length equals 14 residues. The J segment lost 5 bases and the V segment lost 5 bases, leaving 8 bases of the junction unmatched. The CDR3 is CASSPRGGPETQYF. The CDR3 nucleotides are TGTGCCAGCAGCCCGCGAGGGGGCCCGGAGACCCAGTACTTC. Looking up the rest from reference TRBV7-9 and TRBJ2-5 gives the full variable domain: DTGVSQNPRHKITKRGQNVTFRCDPISEHNRLYWYRQTLGQGPEFLTYFQNEAQLEKSRLLSDRFSAERPKGSFSTLEIQRTEQGDSAMYLCASSPRGGPETQYFGPGTRLLVL.

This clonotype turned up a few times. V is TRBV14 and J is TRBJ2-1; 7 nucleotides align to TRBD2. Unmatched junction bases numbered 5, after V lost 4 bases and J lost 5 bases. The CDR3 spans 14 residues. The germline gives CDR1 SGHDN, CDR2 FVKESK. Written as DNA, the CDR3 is TGTGCCAGCAGCCCAAGCGGGATACACAATGAGCAGTTCTTC. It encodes CASSPSGIHNEQFF.

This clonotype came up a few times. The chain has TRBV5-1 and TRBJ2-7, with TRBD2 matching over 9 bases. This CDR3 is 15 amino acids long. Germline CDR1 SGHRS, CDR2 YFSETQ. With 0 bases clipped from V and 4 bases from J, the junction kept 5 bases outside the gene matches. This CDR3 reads CASSLDSAGGYEQYF. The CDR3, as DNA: TGCGCCAGCAGCTTGGACAGCGCGGGGGGGTACGAGCAGTACTTC.

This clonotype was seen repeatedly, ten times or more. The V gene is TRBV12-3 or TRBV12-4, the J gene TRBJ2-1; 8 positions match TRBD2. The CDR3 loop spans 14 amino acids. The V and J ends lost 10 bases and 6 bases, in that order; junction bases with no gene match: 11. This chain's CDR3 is CATCLAGGVNEQFF. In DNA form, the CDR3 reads TGTGCCACCTGCCTGGCGGGAGGTGTCAATGAGCAGTTCTTC.